This T cell receptor (beta chain) was captured in a study of blood T cell repertoires in COVID-19. Assignment of participants to cohorts was predicated upon participant-reported clinical history. Recovered status in Cohort 3 required two negative PCRs, clearance, or symptom resolution. The method was immunoSEQ multiplex PCR; TCRdb's version includes in-frame clones alone and lacks a portion of them. The data contain hundreds of thousands of clones, 75% to 90% of them singletons. With 6 bases clipped from V and 10 bases from J, the junction kept 10 bases outside the gene matches. Germline CDR1 and CDR2: MNHEY and SMNVEV (reference sequence). The CDR3 is made up of 14 amino acids.

The chain has TRBV27 and TRBJ1-4; 8 bases line up with TRBD1. The clonotype comes from a man younger than 30 who had recovered from COVID-19. The sequenced sample consisted of PBMCs or T cells enriched from blood (not recorded which). The CDR3 DNA reads TGTGCCAGCAGCTCGGACAGGGTGGGTTTAAAACTGTTTTTT. Translating gives CASSSDRVGLKLFF.